The clone carrying this T cell receptor (beta chain) was counted a single time. V was shortened by 1 base and J by 2 bases, with 9 bases between the two germline ends. The germline gives CDR1 KGHSH, CDR2 LQKENI. The CDR3 length is 15 residues. Original methodology: It was from reference gene primer amplification that nucleated cell counts were estimated. The table came from immunoSEQ multiplex PCR; TCRdb's copy has only in-frame clones and leaves some out. The DNA gave D and trimming, while V, J and clone size come from that table. The sample lists 100,000 or so clones; 87% were seen once. These data are taken from a study of blood T cell repertoires in COVID-19. Study-level background: In each case, the material was cDNA or gDNA derived from T cells, B-cell-depleted T cells, or PBMCs.

This TCR came from a human donor in a cohort sampled during active COVID-19. The sample was peripheral blood. The chain combines TRBV18 with TRBJ2-1, with a weak D call TRBD1 (5 bases). The CDR3 loop reads CASSPLAGPYNEQFF. The CDR3 DNA reads TGTGCCAGCTCACCACTAGCAGGGCCCTACAATGAGCAGTTCTTC.